These 14 T cell receptor beta chains share one sample of origin, sequenced in a study of regulatory T cells in long-lasting Graves disease. Library construction for TCR beta used iRepertoire HTBI primers and Arm-PCR of CDR3 regions. MiXCR, run by TCRdb on the multiplex PCR reads, gives a single entry per CDR3 protein. The sample has under 450,000 distinct CDR3 sequences; 10% to 15% are singletons. This sample's time point: newly diagnosed GD, antithyroid drugs for less than 3 months. PBMC-extracted RNA yielded the TCR library. The data also belong to a second study, concerning T cells in Graves' hyperthyroidism and ophthalmopathy.

The specimen was peripheral blood mononuclear cells (PBMCs), collected at new diagnosis, from a patient treated with antithyroid drugs. The source of these receptors is a woman aged 18-29 years with Graves disease.

This clonotype has a handful of counts. The chain employs TRBV5-5 and TRBJ1-2; a weak D match, TRBD1 (6 bases). Germline values: CDR1 SGHKS, CDR2 YYEKEE (reference sequence). V was clipped by 2 bases and J by 0 bases, with 11 bases between them. The CDR3 covers 15 residues. The CDR3 sequence is CASSFSRTANYGYTF. As DNA, the CDR3 is TGTGCCAGCAGCTTTTCCCGGACAGCTAACTATGGCTACACCTTC.

Concerning this clonotype: A much bigger clone sits one base away, suggesting this may be a read error. The genes are TRBV7-9 and TRBJ2-3; D gene ambiguous. With 5 bases removed from V and 5 bases from J, the gap between germline ends came to 20 bases. The CDR3 length is 16 residues. CDR1 and CDR2 from the germline V gene are SEHNR and FQNEAQ (reference sequence). The CDR3 nucleotides read TGTGCCAGCAGCCCAATGTACGGGCAGTGCGAAGATACGCAGTATTTT. Its translation is CASSPMYGQCEDTQYF. Complete variable domain (other parts from reference TRBV7-9 and TRBJ2-3): DTGVSQNPRHKITKRGQNVTFRCDPISEHNRLYWYRQTLGQGPEFLTYFQNEAQLEKSRLLSDRFSAERPKGSFSTLEIQRTEQGDSAMYLCASSPMYGQCEDTQYFGPGTRLTVL.

This clonotype has a count of ten or more. The rearrangement links TRBV5-1 to TRBJ2-1, with TRBD2 matching over 7 bases. V gave up 4 bases and J gave up 7 bases; unmatched junction bases: 11. This CDR3 spans 15 amino acids. Germline lookup yields CDR1 SGHRS and CDR2 YFSETQ. DNA for the CDR3: TGCGCCAGCAGCACCAAGCGGGATACGGTAAATGAGCAGTTCTTC. It encodes CASSTKRDTVNEQFF.

In this sample, this clonotype turned up many times. The chain combines TRBV7-9 with TRBJ1-6, with no clear D. V lost 2 bases and J 9 bases, leaving 5 bases between the germline ends. The germline CDR1 and CDR2 sequences are SEHNR and FQNEAQ (reference sequence). This CDR3 is built from 12 residues. DNA for the CDR3: TGTGCCAGCAGCTTATCTTCTTCACCCCTCCACTTT. Translating gives CASSLSSSPLHF.

This clonotype was picked up many times. This chain connects TRBV10-3 to TRBJ1-1; D is undetermined. The CDR3 sequence is 13 residues long. V dropped 8 bases and J dropped 1 base, with 11 bases sitting between them. The germline V gene encodes CDR1 ENHRY and CDR2 SYGVKD. The CDR3 protein is CAIQADPNTEAFF. CDR3 nucleotide sequence: TGTGCCATCCAGGCAGACCCGAACACTGAAGCTTTCTTT.

There are many counts of this clonotype. The gene calls are TRBV30 and TRBJ1-1; D remains ambiguous. The CDR3 length is 16 residues. Trimming pared 1 base from V and 4 bases from J, leaving 19 bases between. Germline V gives CDR1 GTSNPN, CDR2 SVGIG (reference sequence). The CDR3 spells CAWSAETSVVGTEAFF. As DNA, the CDR3 is TGTGCCTGGAGTGCCGAAACGTCGGTCGTGGGCACTGAAGCTTTCTTT.

This clonotype has only a few counts. The rearrangement joins TRBV7-3 to TRBJ2-5; weak D call: TRBD1 (5 bases). V was pared by 1 base and J by 5 bases, with 17 bases between. The V gene's germline CDR1 is SGHTA and CDR2 FQGTGA. The CDR3 covers 16 residues. CDR3 sequence (DNA): TGTGCCAGCAGCTTAAACCCGACAGCCTCCTGGGAGACCCAGTACTTC. This translates into CASSLNPTASWETQYF.

This clonotype was seen ten or more times. This sequence joins TRBV27 and TRBJ1-6; tentative D call: TRBD1 (5 bases). The CDR3 is made up of 19 amino acids. Between the trimmed V and J ends, which lost 2 bases and 7 bases, there was a span of 24 bases. Germline CDR1 reads MNHEY; CDR2 reads SMNVEV (reference sequence). The CDR3 DNA sequence: TGTGCCAGCAGTTTACGTGGTGGGCCAGGGCAAGTGTGGAATTCACCCCTCCACTTT. Its translation is CASSLRGGPGQVWNSPLHF.

This clonotype was seen ten or more times. V usage is TRBV7-9 and J usage is TRBJ2-5; TRBD2 matches at 9 bases. J lost 4 bases, V lost 11 bases, and 11 bases had no gene match. Germline CDR1 reads SEHNR; CDR2 reads FQNEAQ (reference sequence). This CDR3 has 14 residues. CDR3 in amino acids: CAAQAGGRGETQYF. As DNA, the CDR3 is TGTGCCGCGCAAGCGGGAGGCCGCGGAGAGACCCAGTACTTC.

This clonotype was detected ten times or more. The CDR3 loop reads CATSGGAGDVANTGELFF. Written as DNA, the CDR3 is TGTGCCACCAGTGGCGGAGCGGGAGATGTCGCGAACACCGGGGAGCTGTTTTTT. The chain carries TRBV24-1 and TRBJ2-2, with TRBD2 matching 8 bases. Unmatched junction bases numbered 10, after V lost 5 bases and J lost 0 bases. This CDR3 is 18 amino acids long. CDR1 is KGHDR, CDR2 SFDVKD, per germline.

This clonotype occurred many times. The chain joins TRBV12-3 or TRBV12-4 to TRBJ2-5, with a tentative D call TRBD2 (5 bases). The CDR3 contains 15 residues. The V end was cut by 8 bases, the J end by 2 bases, with 18 bases between. The CDR3 loop is CASGSEGDLQETQYF. CDR3 DNA: TGTGCCAGCGGATCTGAGGGAGACTTACAAGAGACCCAGTACTTC.

This clonotype was detected ten times or more. J is TRBJ2-7 and V is TRBV29-1, with D perhaps TRBD1 (5 bases). This CDR3 contains 12 residues. Germline V gene data show CDR1 as SQVTM and CDR2 as ANQGSEA. Trimming took off 3 bases at V and 6 bases at J, with 12 bases between the two ends. The CDR3 bases are TGCAGCGTTGACGCAGGGTTGGGCGAGCAGTACTTC. Its translation: CSVDAGLGEQYF.

This clonotype was counted only a few times. One end of the junction is discordant with germline, which a read error may explain. J is TRBJ2-2 and V is TRBV2, with a tentative D call TRBD1 (6 bases). Germline CDR1 reads SNHLY; CDR2 reads FYNNEI. There are 17 residues in the CDR3. Written as DNA, the CDR3 is TGTGCCAGCAGTCACCACGCACAGGGCGCAGGGACCGGGGAGCCGTTTTTT. The encoded protein is CASSHHAQGAGTGEPFF.

The chain joins TRBV3-1 to TRBJ2-1; D is possibly TRBD2 (6 bases). V lost 1 base and J lost 0, with 19 bases in between. The CDR3 loop spans 19 amino acids. Germline loops: CDR1 LGHDT, CDR2 YNNKEL (reference sequence). The DNA for the CDR3 is TGTGCCAGCAGCCAAGGACCTTATTTTAGCGGCTCCTCCTACAATGAGCAGTTCTTC. Translating it yields CASSQGPYFSGSSYNEQFF.